What follows are 24 T cell receptor beta chains derived from one specimen sequenced in a study of T-cell reconstitution after alpha-beta-depleted transplantation in children. During its preparation, the TCRbeta library received unique molecular identifiers. TCRdb re-called the PCR reads with MiXCR, one entry per CDR3 protein. The sample has about 640,000 distinct CDR3 sequences, 13% seen once; the top ten hold around 2%. The sample in question was PBMCs, mostly from graft donor cells, obtained 360 days after TCRalphabeta/CD19-depleted stem cell transplant. The origin of the receptors is a male patient under 18 who had a stem cell transplant for acute myeloid leukemia, so the T cells may come from the graft donor.

This clonotype was recorded at least ten times. The V and J genes are TRBV28 and TRBJ2-2, with D hard to call. V lost 6 bases, J lost 0 bases, and 17 bases lay in between. The CDR3 sequence is 17 residues long. Germline lookup yields CDR1 MDHEN and CDR2 SYDVKM. The CDR3 DNA follows: TGTGCCAGCAGCCACCCAAGTTTCCGCCCGAACACCGGGGAGCTGTTTTTT. It yields the protein CASSHPSFRPNTGELFF.

This chain links TRBV27 with TRBJ1-1; D possibly corresponds to TRBD1 (6 bases). The CDR3 has 17 residues. CDR1 is MNHEY and CDR2 is SMNVEV in the germline V gene (reference sequence). V dropped 5 bases and J dropped 5 bases, with 24 bases sitting between them. The DNA of the CDR3 is TGTGCCAGCAGTCCCAACGGGGTCGGGGGGCTCGAGACTGAAGCTTTCTTT. It specifies CASSPNGVGGLETEAFF.

The chain uses TRBV6-5 and TRBJ1-4; unclear D gene. The CDR3 totals 15 residues. Trimming stripped 0 bases from V and 7 bases from J, with 12 bases between. Germline CDR1 reads MNHEY; CDR2 reads SVGAGI. The CDR3 bases are TGTGCCAGCAGTTACTCGTGGTTCCAACGTGAAAAACTGTTTTTT. Translation gives CASSYSWFQREKLFF.

The V gene is TRBV5-1, the J gene TRBJ2-1, with D hard to call. Trimming took off 2 bases at V and 0 bases at J, with 6 bases between the two ends. CDR3 length equals 14 residues. Germline CDR1 reads SGHRS; CDR2 reads YFSETQ. CDR3 sequence reads: CASSFHRSYNEQFF. The CDR3 DNA is TGCGCCAGCAGCTTCCACCGCTCCTACAATGAGCAGTTCTTC.

This chain links TRBV11-2 with TRBJ2-2, with 9 bases lining up with TRBD2. CDR3 length: 19 residues. Germline V gene data show CDR1 as SGHAT and CDR2 as FQNNGV. V was pared by 5 bases and J by 3 bases, with 16 bases of the junction left unmatched. CDR3 nucleotide sequence: TGTGCCAGCAGCCCCCCGGGGGCTAGCGGGATTCATTACACCGGGGAGCTGTTTTTT. Protein sequence: CASSPPGASGIHYTGELFF.

V gene TRBV25-1 combines with J gene TRBJ2-7; 9 nucleotides match TRBD1. V was pared by 5 bases and J by 6 bases, with 11 bases of the junction left unmatched. The CDR3 runs to 15 residues. Germline V CDR1 and CDR2: MGHDK, SYGVNS. CDR3 loop: CASSLSGQGQAEQYF. The CDR3 nucleotides are TGTGCCAGCAGTCTCTCGGGACAGGGACAGGCCGAGCAGTACTTC.

The genes are TRBV12-3 or TRBV12-4 and TRBJ2-1, with 7 bases lining up with TRBD2. The CDR3 length is 19 residues. J was trimmed by 0 bases and V by 8 bases; bases with no gene match: 19. CDR3 nucleotides: TGTGCCAGCTCCCAAGGACTAGGAGTCGGGGTGAGCTCCTACAATGAGCAGTTCTTC. Translating it yields CASSQGLGVGVSSYNEQFF.

This clonotype was recorded a few times. The gene calls are TRBV28 and TRBJ1-6, with TRBD1 identical over 10 bases. The CDR3 totals 16 residues. Looked up from germline, CDR1 is MDHEN and CDR2 is SYDVKM. With 6 bases clipped from V and 3 bases from J, the junction kept 5 bases outside the gene matches. The CDR3 region has the DNA TGTGCCAGCAGCCGGGACAGGGGCCACTATAATTCACCCCTCCACTTT. Protein: CASSRDRGHYNSPLHF.

The chain is built from TRBV13 and TRBJ2-7; 9 nucleotides line up with TRBD2. V was pared by 3 bases and J by 5 bases, with 8 bases of the junction left unmatched. Germline CDR1 PRHDT, CDR2 FYEKMQ (reference sequence). The CDR3 loop spans 15 amino acids. CDR3 bases: TGTGCCAGCAGCTTCGCTCGACTAGCGGTCGACGAGCAGTACTTC. Translation: CASSFARLAVDEQYF.

This clonotype was detected a few times. V gene TRBV20-1 combines with J gene TRBJ2-3; 10 positions agree with TRBD2. This CDR3 contains 17 residues. Looked up from germline, CDR1 is DFQATT and CDR2 is SNEGSKA (reference sequence). Unmatched junction bases numbered 12, after V lost 4 bases and J lost 2 bases. CDR3 sequence reads: CSATQGPGLAPTDTQYF. The CDR3 DNA reads TGCAGTGCTACGCAGGGCCCGGGACTAGCGCCCACAGATACGCAGTATTTT.

In this sample, this clonotype turned up many times. V is TRBV4-3 and J is TRBJ2-7; TRBD1 agrees at 9 bases. The CDR3 loop spans 15 amino acids. The germline V gene has CDR1 LGHNA and CDR2 YSLEER. The V and J ends lost 3 bases and 5 bases, in that order; junction bases with no gene match: 8. This CDR3 is CASSQGGTGSHEQYF. The CDR3 DNA reads TGCGCCAGCAGCCAGGGAGGGACAGGGTCCCACGAGCAGTACTTC.

This clonotype was detected ten times or more. The chain uses TRBV28 and TRBJ1-5; D ambiguous. Between the trimmed V and J ends, which lost 6 bases and 6 bases, there was a span of 9 bases. CDR1 and CDR2 from the germline V gene are MDHEN and SYDVKM. CDR3 size: 12 residues. CDR3 DNA sequence: TGTGCCAGCAGGGCTTTGGTTCAGCCCCAGCATTTT. Translating gives CASRALVQPQHF.

In its sample, this clonotype was seen a few times. The rearrangement uses TRBV20-1 and TRBJ2-2; D may match TRBD1 or TRBD2 (5 bases each). V lost 2 bases and J 1 base, leaving 11 bases between the germline ends. Germline loops: CDR1 DFQATT, CDR2 SNEGSKA (reference sequence). The CDR3 runs to 15 residues. For the CDR3, the DNA is TGCAGTGCTAGAAGGGACGGATTGAACACCGGGGAGCTGTTTTTT. It translates to CSARRDGLNTGELFF.

This clonotype was counted a few times. The J gene is TRBJ1-1, the V gene TRBV18, with 7 bases that match TRBD1. CDR1 is KGHSH, CDR2 LQKENI, per germline. The CDR3 length is 18 residues. After removal of 4 bases from V and 0 bases from J, the junction contained 14 bases not matched to a gene. The DNA for the CDR3 is TGTGCCAGCTCACTCGATATACCGGGACAGCACTTGAACACTGAAGCTTTCTTT. As protein: CASSLDIPGQHLNTEAFF.

This clonotype has ten or more counts. This sequence joins TRBV20-1 and TRBJ2-5; D gene unclear. Germline values: CDR1 DFQATT, CDR2 SNEGSKA (reference sequence). The CDR3 runs 11 residues. Trimming pared 6 bases from V and 2 bases from J, leaving 7 bases between. CDR3 sequence: CSAHRQETQYF. For the CDR3, the DNA is TGCAGTGCCCATCGGCAAGAGACCCAGTACTTC.

This clonotype was counted a few times. V gene TRBV15 combines with J gene TRBJ1-5; D remains ambiguous. CDR3 length: 14 residues. The V end was cut by 4 bases, the J end by 6 bases, with 13 bases between. Germline CDR1 LNHNV, CDR2 YYDKDF (reference sequence). The CDR3 region is CATSISGISQPQHF. For the CDR3, the DNA is TGTGCCACCAGCATTTCAGGAATCTCTCAGCCCCAGCATTTT.

This chain links TRBV29-1 with TRBJ1-1; D might be TRBD1 (5 bases). Trimming removed 4 bases from V and 0 bases from J, with 12 bases in between. This CDR3 comprises 14 residues. CDR1 is SQVTM and CDR2 is ANQGSEA in the germline V gene. The CDR3 protein is CSVVPGRVNTEAFF. The DNA for the CDR3 is TGCAGCGTTGTCCCAGGGAGGGTGAACACTGAAGCTTTCTTT.

The chain joins TRBV20-1 to TRBJ2-5; tentatively, D is TRBD2 (5 bases). Germline-derived CDR1 and CDR2 are DFQATT and SNEGSKA (reference sequence). This CDR3 region has 16 residues. This chain's CDR3 is CTRVEGCITKGETQYF. Written as DNA, the CDR3 is TGCACTCGGGTAGAGGGTTGTATAACTAAAGGAGAGACCCAGTACTTC.

This clonotype has a handful of counts. The V gene is TRBV6-5, the J gene TRBJ2-5, with 12 bases matching TRBD2. CDR1 and CDR2 (germline): MNHEY, SVGAGI. The CDR3 totals 14 residues. V was clipped by 2 bases and J by 5 bases; unmatched bases: 0. The CDR3 protein is CASSYGTSGETQYF. In DNA, the CDR3 is TGTGCCAGCAGTTACGGGACTAGCGGGGAGACCCAGTACTTC.

This chain links TRBV4-3 with TRBJ2-5; TRBD2 matches 10 bases. Trimming cost V 1 base and J 2 bases; bases outside gene matches: 7. The CDR3 is made up of 17 amino acids. Germline CDR1 and CDR2: LGHNA and YSLEER. As DNA, the CDR3 is TGCGCCAGCAGCCAAGCGGCTAGCGGGAGTATTCAAGAGACCCAGTACTTC. This encodes CASSQAASGSIQETQYF.

This clonotype was seen only a few times. The chain has TRBV5-1 and TRBJ2-1; the D call may be TRBD1 or TRBD2 (5 bases each). The CDR3 consists of 17 residues. The germline V gene has CDR1 SGHRS and CDR2 YFSETQ. Deletions cut 2 bases from V and 3 bases from J, with 18 bases between. The CDR3 DNA is TGCGCCAGCAGCTTCCAGGGACGAGATAGCGTCTACAATGAGCAGTTCTTC. It translates to CASSFQGRDSVYNEQFF.

This clonotype was seen ten or more times. The rearrangement links TRBV10-3 to TRBJ2-2; 15 bases align to TRBD2. CDR1 and CDR2 from the germline V gene are ENHRY and SYGVKD. The CDR3 spans 16 residues. V shed 11 bases, J shed 0 bases, and the junction held 4 bases outside the gene matches. The CDR3 sequence is CAVGLAGGTNTGELFF. The CDR3 nucleotides read TGTGCCGTCGGACTAGCGGGGGGGACGAACACCGGGGAGCTGTTTTTT.

This clonotype was counted a few times. The chain is built from TRBV2 and TRBJ1-2; possibly TRBD1 for D (6 bases). This CDR3 has 14 residues. Trimming left V 4 bases short and J 6 bases short, with 15 bases between. Germline assignment: CDR1 SNHLY and CDR2 FYNNEI. This CDR3 is CASSVSRGADGYTF. CDR3 coding DNA: TGTGCCAGCAGTGTGAGCAGGGGTGCTGATGGCTACACCTTC.

This clonotype was seen a handful of times. The gene calls are TRBV9 and TRBJ2-1; D remains ambiguous. V lost 1 base and J 6 bases, leaving 8 bases between the germline ends. The length of the CDR3 is 13 residues. Looked up from germline, CDR1 is SGDLS and CDR2 is YYNGEE. CDR3 loop: CASSVSSINEQFF. The DNA of the CDR3 is TGTGCCAGCAGCGTATCTAGTATCAATGAGCAGTTCTTC. Looking up the rest from reference TRBV9 and TRBJ2-1 gives the full variable domain: DSGVTQTPKHLITATGQRVTLRCSPRSGDLSVYWYQQSLDQGLQFLIQYYNGEERAKGNILERFSAQQFPDLHSELNLSSLELGDSALYFCASSVSSINEQFFGPGTRLTVL.